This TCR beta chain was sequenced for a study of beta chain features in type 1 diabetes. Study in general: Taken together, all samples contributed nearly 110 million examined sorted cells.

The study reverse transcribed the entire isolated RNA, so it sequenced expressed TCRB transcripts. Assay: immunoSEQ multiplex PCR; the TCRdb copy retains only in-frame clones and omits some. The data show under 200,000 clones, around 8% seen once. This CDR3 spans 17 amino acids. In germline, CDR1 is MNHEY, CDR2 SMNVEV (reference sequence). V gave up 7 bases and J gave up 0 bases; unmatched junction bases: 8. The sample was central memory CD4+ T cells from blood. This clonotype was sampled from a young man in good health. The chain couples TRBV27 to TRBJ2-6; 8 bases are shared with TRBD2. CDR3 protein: CASKTIRGGSGANVLTF. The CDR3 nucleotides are TGTGCCAGCAAGACAATTCGGGGGGGCTCTGGGGCCAACGTCCTGACTTTC.